What follows are 12 T cell receptor beta chains derived from one specimen sequenced in a study of blood T cell repertoires in COVID-19. The data were produced by immunoSEQ multiplex PCR, yet TCRdb's version contains in-frame clones alone and is incomplete. The sample lists 70,000 to 80,000 clones, around 76% occurring once. Sequencing was done on a sample of peripheral blood. Receptors were obtained from a woman older than 75 with acute or convalescent COVID-19.

The genes are TRBV9 and TRBJ2-3; D gene unclear. V gave up 0 bases and J gave up 6 bases, with 5 bases separating them. CDR3 length: 12 residues. CDR1 SGDLS and CDR2 YYNGEE come from the germline V gene. Written as DNA, the CDR3 is TGTGCCAGCAGCGTAGGTGAGGATACGCAGTATTTT. Its protein product is CASSVGEDTQYF. Using reference TRBV9 and TRBJ2-3 for the parts outside the CDR3, the full variable domain is DSGVTQTPKHLITATGQRVTLRCSPRSGDLSVYWYQQSLDQGLQFLIQYYNGEERAKGNILERFSAQQFPDLHSELNLSSLELGDSALYFCASSVGEDTQYFGPGTRLTVL.

This rearrangement joins TRBV28 to TRBJ1-2; D is unclear. V gave up 2 bases and J gave up 1 base, with 8 bases separating them. Germline assignment: CDR1 MDHEN and CDR2 SYDVKM. The CDR3 is 14 residues long. CDR3 region: CASSLGPHNYGYTF. The CDR3 DNA reads as TGTGCCAGCAGTTTAGGGCCGCATAACTATGGCTACACCTTC.

This rearrangement joins TRBV2 to TRBJ1-5; D is uncertain. CDR3 length: 12 residues. CDR1 is SNHLY, CDR2 FYNNEI, per germline. Between the trimmed V and J ends, which lost 7 bases and 5 bases, there was a span of 9 bases. As DNA, the CDR3 is TGTGCCAGCAACTACCTCCATCAGCCCCAGCATTTT. Translation gives CASNYLHQPQHF.

The table lists this clone with a count of one. CDR3 protein: CASSLEHPNEQFF. CDR3 in DNA: TGTGCCAGCAGTTTGGAGCATCCAAATGAGCAGTTCTTC. V and J are TRBV28 and TRBJ2-1; D call uncertain. There are 13 residues in the CDR3. Germline CDR1 is MDHEN and CDR2 is SYDVKM. Between the trimmed V and J ends, which lost 3 bases and 7 bases, there was a span of 10 bases. Complete variable domain (other parts from reference TRBV28 and TRBJ2-1): DVKVTQSSRYLVKRTGEKVFLECVQDMDHENMFWYRQDPGLGLRLIYFSYDVKMKEKGDIPEGYSVSREKKERFSLILESASTNQTSMYLCASSLEHPNEQFFGPGTRLTVL.

The rearrangement joins TRBV30 to TRBJ2-5; 7 nucleotides align to TRBD1. Germline trimming cut 0 bases from V and 0 bases from J; bases unmatched to any gene: 7. Germline assignment: CDR1 GTSNPN and CDR2 SVGIG (reference sequence). The CDR3 totals 16 residues. CDR3 sequence reads: CAWSVARTGYQETQYF. The DNA of the CDR3 is TGTGCCTGGAGTGTAGCGAGGACAGGCTACCAAGAGACCCAGTACTTC. Using reference TRBV30 and TRBJ2-5 for the parts outside the CDR3, the full variable domain is SQTIHQWPATLVQPVGSPLSLECTVEGTSNPNLYWYRQAAGRGLQLLFYSVGIGQISSEVPQNLSASRPQDRQFILSSKKLLLSDSGFYLCAWSVARTGYQETQYFGPGTRLLVL.

V usage is TRBV9 and J usage is TRBJ1-3; 10 nucleotides align to TRBD1. This CDR3 has 16 amino acids. J lost 4 bases, V lost 3 bases, and 7 bases had no gene match. Looked up from germline, CDR1 is SGDLS and CDR2 is YYNGEE. The DNA of the CDR3 is TGTGCCAGCAGCGCCCGACAGGGGGCATACGGAAACACCATATATTTT. This translates into CASSARQGAYGNTIYF.

V gene TRBV19 combines with J gene TRBJ1-1; TRBD1 matches 7 bases. CDR1 and CDR2 from the germline V gene are LNHDA and SQIVND (reference sequence). Trimming cost V 6 bases and J 2 bases; bases outside gene matches: 6. This CDR3 has 14 amino acids. The CDR3 loop reads CASRPTGLNTEAFF. The CDR3 coding sequence is TGTGCCAGTAGACCGACAGGGCTCAACACTGAAGCTTTCTTT.

This chain uses TRBV7-9 with TRBJ2-1, with 9 bases fitting TRBD2. V shed 4 bases, J shed 2 bases, and the junction held 6 bases outside the gene matches. The germline gives CDR1 SEHNR, CDR2 FQNEAQ (reference sequence). CDR3 length: 16 residues. The CDR3 here is CASSSRTSETYNEQFF. DNA for the CDR3: TGTGCCAGCAGCTCGCGGACTAGCGAGACCTACAATGAGCAGTTCTTC.

The chain uses TRBV7-9 and TRBJ1-1; 8 bases match TRBD1. Germline assignment: CDR1 SEHNR and CDR2 FQNEAQ (reference sequence). CDR3 length: 13 residues. The ends lost 3 bases at V and 8 bases at J; junction bases unmatched: 5. In DNA, the CDR3 is TGTGCCAGCAGCTTGGCAGGGGGCGCAGAAGCTTTCTTT. Protein product: CASSLAGGAEAFF.

The chain links TRBV5-1 to TRBJ1-2, with D unclear. The V end was cut by 0 bases, the J end by 0 bases, with 6 bases between. Germline V gene sequence: CDR1 SGHRS, CDR2 YFSETQ. The CDR3 length is 14 residues. CDR3 loop: CASSLAGANYGYTF. The CDR3 DNA follows: TGCGCCAGCAGCTTGGCCGGAGCTAACTATGGCTACACCTTC.

The chain carries TRBV7-2 and TRBJ2-3, with D perhaps TRBD1 (6 bases). This CDR3 has 14 amino acids. Trimming left V 3 bases short and J 3 bases short, with 10 bases between. Per germline, CDR1 SGHTA and CDR2 FQGNSA. The CDR3, as DNA: TGTGCCAGCAGCTTCGGGCAGGGGACAGATACGCAGTATTTT. It is translated as CASSFGQGTDTQYF.

The genes are TRBV27 and TRBJ2-7, with D possibly being TRBD1 (5 bases). The CDR3 consists of 18 residues. The ends were cut back, 0 bases at V and 7 bases at J, with 25 bases in the middle. Germline V gene data show CDR1 as MNHEY and CDR2 as SMNVEV (reference sequence). CDR3 coding DNA: TGTGCCAGCAGTTTATCGTCGGACATACCAGCAATCTACGAGGAGCAGTACTTC. It translates to CASSLSSDIPAIYEEQYF.